The 28 T cell receptor beta chains given below trace back to one sample, sequenced in a study of shared clonotypes between healthy human individuals. TCRdb keeps only in-frame clones here, not all; method: immunoSEQ multiplex PCR. Here the sample spans about 2 million clones, 85% to 95% being singletons. Sequencing used naive CD4+ T cells sorted from blood. The subset is: CD45RA+ positively selected. The receptors come from a man in his late teens or twenties in good health.

The gene calls are TRBV4-2 and TRBJ2-7; 11 bases map to TRBD2. Trimming removed 0 bases from V and 2 bases from J; junction bases left unmatched: 0. The germline gives CDR1 LGHNA, CDR2 YNFKEQ. The CDR3 spans 15 residues. Here the CDR3 reads CASSQELAGAYEQYF. DNA for the CDR3: TGTGCCAGCAGCCAAGAACTAGCGGGGGCCTACGAGCAGTACTTC.

The chain employs TRBV18 and TRBJ2-6; possible D gene TRBD1, 5 bases. Germline lookup yields CDR1 KGHSH and CDR2 LQKENI. Deletions cut 1 base from V and 2 bases from J, with 12 bases between. The CDR3 is made up of 17 amino acids. The CDR3 sequence is CASSPRGRETGANVLTF. The DNA of the CDR3 is TGTGCCAGCTCACCACGTGGCAGGGAAACTGGGGCCAACGTCCTGACTTTC.

This chain connects TRBV5-1 to TRBJ1-2; D is possibly TRBD1 (6 bases). The CDR3 runs 15 residues. CDR1 is SGHRS and CDR2 is YFSETQ in the germline V gene. V was shortened by 6 bases and J by 5 bases, with 20 bases between the two germline ends. The chain's CDR3 is CASNGGQGSQYGYTF. CDR3 nucleotide sequence: TGCGCCAGCAACGGTGGGCAGGGGTCTCAATATGGCTACACCTTC. The entire variable domain, with the rest obtained from reference TRBV5-1 and TRBJ1-2, is as follows: KAGVTQTPRYLIKTRGQQVTLSCSPISGHRSVSWYQQTPGQGLQFLFEYFSETQRNKGNFPGRFSGRQFSNSRSEMNVSTLELGDSALYLCASNGGQGSQYGYTFGSGTRLTVV.

This clone was counted once. This rearrangement joins TRBV29-1 to TRBJ2-1; D may be TRBD2 (6 bases). The germline CDR1 and CDR2 sequences are SQVTM and ANQGSEA. This CDR3 comprises 14 residues. V dropped 6 bases and J dropped 8 bases, with 20 bases sitting between them. The CDR3 nucleotides are TGCAGCGTGGCTCCGGGACTTCGAATCGATGAGCAGTTCTTC. Translated, it gives CSVAPGLRIDEQFF.

The chain combines TRBV9 with TRBJ2-1, with D perhaps matching TRBD2 (6 bases). With 0 bases removed from V and 8 bases from J, the gap between germline ends came to 12 bases. This CDR3 spans 14 amino acids. Germline V gives CDR1 SGDLS, CDR2 YYNGEE. As DNA, the CDR3 is TGTGCCAGCAGCGTAGGTAGTAGCGGTTATGAGCAGTTCTTC. Amino acid sequence: CASSVGSSGYEQFF.

This clone was observed a single time. The chain has TRBV19 and TRBJ1-5; 11 bases map to TRBD1. V was pared by 6 bases and J by 2 bases, with 6 bases of the junction left unmatched. Germline V gene lookup returns CDR1 LNHDA and CDR2 SQIVND (reference sequence). The CDR3 contains 16 residues. In nucleotides, the CDR3 is TGTGCCAGTAGAGGGACAGGGGGATGGGGCAATCAGCCCCAGCATTTT. Residues: CASRGTGGWGNQPQHF.

The V call is TRBV18, the J call TRBJ1-2, with D perhaps matching TRBD1 (5 bases). The germline V and J ends were trimmed by 2 bases and 8 bases, with 15 bases remaining between them. Germline V gene lookup returns CDR1 KGHSH and CDR2 LQKENI. The CDR3 runs 14 residues. The CDR3 loop is CASSPNFGTDGYTF. CDR3 sequence (DNA): TGTGCCAGCTCACCAAATTTCGGGACTGACGGCTACACCTTC.

The V call is TRBV9, the J call TRBJ1-4, with D hard to call. Germline V CDR1 and CDR2: SGDLS, YYNGEE. This CDR3 has 14 amino acids. V lost 2 bases and J lost 0, with 5 bases in between. The chain's CDR3 is CASSVQSTNEKLFF. In nucleotides, the CDR3 is TGTGCCAGCAGCGTCCAGTCAACTAATGAAAAACTGTTTTTT.

The chain couples TRBV5-4 to TRBJ2-6, with D hard to call. Germline CDR1 is SGHNT and CDR2 is YYREEE (reference sequence). This CDR3 is built from 15 residues. The V end was cut by 8 bases, the J end by 2 bases, with 14 bases between. In nucleotides, the CDR3 is TGTGCCAGTTCCCCTCCCCCAACTGGGGCCAACGTCCTGACTTTC. Translation: CASSPPPTGANVLTF.

This clone was found once. The V gene is TRBV5-6, the J gene TRBJ1-1; D gene uncertain. Trimming shortened V by 1 base and J by 0 bases, and 7 bases separated the two germline ends. The length of the CDR3 is 14 residues. The germline V gene has CDR1 SGHDT and CDR2 YYEEEE. CDR3 region: CASSLLELNTEAFF. The CDR3 nucleotides are TGTGCCAGCAGCTTGCTGGAGTTGAACACTGAAGCTTTCTTT.

The J gene is TRBJ1-3, the V gene TRBV7-9; D unresolved. V shed 2 bases and J shed 2 bases, with 10 bases lying between them. The CDR3 is made up of 15 amino acids. CDR1 SEHNR and CDR2 FQNEAQ come from the germline V gene (reference sequence). The CDR3 DNA is TGTGCCAGCAGCTTACAGACGACCACTGGAAACACCATATATTTT. Protein sequence: CASSLQTTTGNTIYF.

The chain recombines TRBV7-9 with TRBJ1-5, with D unresolved. Germline V gene data show CDR1 as SEHNR and CDR2 as FQNEAQ (reference sequence). The CDR3 covers 13 residues. Trimming pared 0 bases from V and 7 bases from J, leaving 7 bases between. For the CDR3, the DNA is TGTGCCAGCAGCTTAGCGGTTGGGCAGCCCCAGCATTTT. This sequence encodes CASSLAVGQPQHF.

The chain carries TRBV6-1 and TRBJ2-1, with TRBD2 identical over 12 bases. This CDR3 comprises 17 residues. Trimming at V came to 4 bases and at J to 8 bases, leaving 12 bases not matched to a gene. Germline CDR1 and CDR2: MNHNS and SASEGT. CDR3 coding DNA: TGTGCCAGCAGTGGCGGGGCTAGCGGGAGGGCCTATTATGAGCAGTTCTTC. It encodes CASSGGASGRAYYEQFF.

The J gene is TRBJ2-7, the V gene TRBV7-2; D remains unclear. The CDR3 has 15 amino acids. Looked up from germline, CDR1 is SGHTA and CDR2 is FQGNSA. V lost 6 bases, J lost 3 bases, and 18 bases lay in between. This CDR3 reads CASSPDGLSFYEQYF. CDR3 coding DNA: TGTGCCAGCAGTCCTGACGGCCTAAGTTTCTACGAGCAGTACTTC.

The gene calls are TRBV5-1 and TRBJ2-7; 13 nucleotides line up with TRBD2. Trimming cost V 5 bases and J 2 bases; bases outside gene matches: 7. The CDR3 consists of 16 residues. From germline, CDR1 is SGHRS and CDR2 YFSETQ. The CDR3 protein is CASRKTGTSGAYEQYF. DNA of the CDR3: TGCGCCAGCAGAAAAACCGGGACTAGCGGGGCCTACGAGCAGTACTTC.

The V and J genes are TRBV6-1 and TRBJ1-1; D is ambiguous. Germline values: CDR1 MNHNS, CDR2 SASEGT. This CDR3 spans 15 amino acids. V lost 6 bases to trimming and J lost 2 bases, with 16 bases between them. Here the CDR3 reads CASSLSAGVNTEAFF. The CDR3, as DNA: TGTGCCAGCAGCCTGTCGGCGGGAGTCAACACTGAAGCTTTCTTT.

This chain links TRBV6-1 with TRBJ2-7; maybe TRBD2 (6 bases). The V and J ends lost 4 bases and 3 bases respectively, with 10 bases between them. The germline gives CDR1 MNHNS, CDR2 SASEGT. The CDR3 is 13 amino acids. The DNA for the CDR3 is TGTGCCAGCAGTGGGGGACTGTACTACGAGCAGTACTTC. Its protein is CASSGGLYYEQYF.

J is TRBJ2-1 and V is TRBV9; D perhaps matches TRBD1 (5 bases). Germline V lookup: CDR1 SGDLS, CDR2 YYNGEE. The CDR3 is made up of 16 amino acids. V was clipped by 4 bases and J by 2 bases, with 16 bases between them. The CDR3, as DNA: TGTGCCAGCAGCTCCGCTGCAGGGATCGCCTACAATGAGCAGTTCTTC. This codes for CASSSAAGIAYNEQFF.

The chain joins TRBV30 to TRBJ2-3; 7 positions agree with TRBD2. Trimming took 6 bases from V and 0 from J; bases not matched to a gene: 21. The length of the CDR3 is 19 residues. CDR1 and CDR2 from the germline V gene are GTSNPN and SVGIG (reference sequence). CDR3 sequence: CACTSGTKNRGSSTDTQYF. Here the CDR3 DNA reads TGTGCCTGCACATCCGGGACTAAAAATAGGGGTTCTAGCACAGATACGCAGTATTTT.

In regard to this clone: The sample has other DNA sequences that encode this CDR3 too. The rearrangement uses TRBV20-1 and TRBJ2-7; D unresolved. Germline CDR1 and CDR2: DFQATT and SNEGSKA (reference sequence). With 3 bases removed from V and 2 bases from J, the gap between germline ends came to 5 bases. CDR3 length equals 11 residues. This CDR3 reads CSARLTYEQYF. In DNA, the CDR3 is TGCAGTGCTAGGTTAACCTACGAGCAGTACTTC.

V usage is TRBV25-1 and J usage is TRBJ2-2; 10 nucleotides align to TRBD1. CDR3 length: 15 amino acids. Germline assignment: CDR1 MGHDK and CDR2 SYGVNS. Trimming cost V 9 bases and J 5 bases; bases outside gene matches: 9. CDR3 loop: CARILRDRGTGELFF. CDR3 coding DNA: TGTGCCAGGATCTTGCGGGACAGGGGTACCGGGGAGCTGTTTTTT.

The V gene is TRBV27, the J gene TRBJ2-1; 8 bases align to TRBD1. Unmatched junction bases numbered 3, after V lost 5 bases and J lost 9 bases. CDR1 and CDR2 (germline): MNHEY, SMNVEV (reference sequence). This CDR3 has 12 residues. The CDR3 protein is CASSQGASEQFF. CDR3 DNA sequence: TGTGCCAGCAGTCAGGGGGCGAGTGAGCAGTTCTTC.

Note on this clone: A clone one base away is much larger, so this may be a read error. This specimen includes other DNA sequences encoding the same CDR3. The chain links TRBV28 to TRBJ2-7; no reliable D call. With 6 bases removed from V and 3 bases from J, the gap between germline ends came to 6 bases. This CDR3 comprises 11 residues. Germline V gene lookup returns CDR1 MDHEN and CDR2 SYDVKM. This CDR3 reads CASSSLYEQYF. DNA of the CDR3: TGTGCCAGCAGCTCCCTCTACGAGCAGTACTTC.

The CDR3 bases are TGCGCCAGCAGCCCTTCTGGGACAACAATCTCCTACGAGCAGTACTTC. Translated: CASSPSGTTISYEQYF. This chain uses TRBV4-1 with TRBJ2-7, with D perhaps matching TRBD1 (6 bases). The CDR3 covers 16 residues. Germline loops: CDR1 MGHRA, CDR2 YSYEKL. The V and J ends lost 4 bases and 0 bases respectively, with 16 bases between them.

On this clone: This CDR3 is also generated by other DNA sequences in the sample. V usage is TRBV6-6 and J usage is TRBJ2-3; D unresolved. The germline V gene encodes CDR1 MNHNY and CDR2 SVGAGI (reference sequence). There are 11 residues in the CDR3. Between the trimmed V and J ends, which lost 0 bases and 6 bases, there was a span of 1 base. DNA of the CDR3: TGTGCCAGCAGTTACTCCGATACGCAGTATTTT. It is translated as CASSYSDTQYF.

The chain carries TRBV10-3 and TRBJ1-3; no definite D call. V lost 6 bases and J 8 bases, leaving 14 bases between the germline ends. This CDR3 is built from 13 residues. CDR1 and CDR2 from the germline V gene are ENHRY and SYGVKD. The CDR3 sequence is CAISLTGSDTIYF. The CDR3 DNA sequence: TGTGCCATCAGCCTGACGGGGAGCGACACCATATATTTT.

The J gene is TRBJ1-2, the V gene TRBV18; no definite D call. The CDR3 extends over 14 amino acids. Germline values: CDR1 KGHSH, CDR2 LQKENI. Trimming took off 4 bases at V and 6 bases at J, with 15 bases between the two ends. CDR3 bases: TGTGCCAGCTCACTAACAATGGGGTTCAATGGCTACACCTTC. It codes for CASSLTMGFNGYTF.

The chain combines TRBV7-2 with TRBJ2-3; D is undetermined. The CDR3 is made up of 14 amino acids. V lost 4 bases, J lost 0 bases, and 8 bases lay in between. CDR1 is SGHTA, CDR2 FQGNSA, per germline. The CDR3 loop is CASSSASSTDTQYF. CDR3 bases: TGTGCCAGCAGCTCGGCCTCTAGCACAGATACGCAGTATTTT. The whole variable domain, filled in from reference TRBV7-2 and TRBJ2-3, reads GAGVSQSPSNKVTEKGKDVELRCDPISGHTALYWYRQSLGQGLEFLIYFQGNSAPDKSGLPSDRFSAERTGGSVSTLTIQRTQQEDSAVYLCASSSASSTDTQYFGPGTRLTVL.